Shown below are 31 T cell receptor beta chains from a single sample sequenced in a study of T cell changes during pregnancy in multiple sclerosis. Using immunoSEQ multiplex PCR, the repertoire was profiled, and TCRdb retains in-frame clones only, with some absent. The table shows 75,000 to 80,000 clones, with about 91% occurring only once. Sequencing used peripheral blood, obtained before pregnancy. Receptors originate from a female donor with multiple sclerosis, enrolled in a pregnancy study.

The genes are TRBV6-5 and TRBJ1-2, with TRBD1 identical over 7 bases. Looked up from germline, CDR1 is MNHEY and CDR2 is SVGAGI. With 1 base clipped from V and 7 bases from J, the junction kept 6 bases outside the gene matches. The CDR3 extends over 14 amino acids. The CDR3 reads CASSYFARGTGYTF. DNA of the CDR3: TGTGCCAGCAGTTACTTTGCCAGGGGGACTGGCTACACCTTC.

The CDR3 nucleotides read TGTGCCAGCAGCTGCGGCCCGACAGGGGGGACTTCATTCTATGGCTACACCTTC. It codes for CASSCGPTGGTSFYGYTF. This chain connects TRBV21-1 to TRBJ1-2; the table assigns TRBD1, which was not confirmed against the DNA. TRBV21-1 is shown as a pseudogene. The CDR3 has 18 amino acids.

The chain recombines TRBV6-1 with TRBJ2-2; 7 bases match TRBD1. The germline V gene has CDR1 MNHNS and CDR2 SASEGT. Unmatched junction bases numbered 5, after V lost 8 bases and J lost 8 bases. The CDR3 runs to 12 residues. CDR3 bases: TGTGCCAGCGACAGGGTTTCAGGGGAGCTGTTTTTT. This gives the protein CASDRVSGELFF.

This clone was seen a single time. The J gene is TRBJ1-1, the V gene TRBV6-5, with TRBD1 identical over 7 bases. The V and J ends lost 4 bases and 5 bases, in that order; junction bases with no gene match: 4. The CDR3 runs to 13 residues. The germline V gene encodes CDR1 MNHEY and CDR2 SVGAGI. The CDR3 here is CASSSTGATEAFF. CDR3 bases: TGTGCCAGCAGTTCCACAGGGGCGACTGAAGCTTTCTTT.

This CDR3 is CASSQDTGLRETQYF. CDR3 in DNA: TGCGCCAGCAGCCAAGATACAGGACTAAGAGAGACCCAGTACTTC. V is TRBV4-1 and J is TRBJ2-5, with D tentatively TRBD2 (6 bases). V was trimmed by 0 bases and J by 4 bases, leaving 12 bases between them. The length of the CDR3 is 15 residues. From germline, CDR1 is MGHRA and CDR2 YSYEKL.

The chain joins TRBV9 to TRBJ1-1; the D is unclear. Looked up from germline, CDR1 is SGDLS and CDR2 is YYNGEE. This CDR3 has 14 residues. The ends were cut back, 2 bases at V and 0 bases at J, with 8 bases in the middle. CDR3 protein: CASSVTGMNTEAFF. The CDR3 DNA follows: TGTGCCAGCAGCGTGACTGGTATGAACACTGAAGCTTTCTTT. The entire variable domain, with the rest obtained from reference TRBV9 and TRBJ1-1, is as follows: DSGVTQTPKHLITATGQRVTLRCSPRSGDLSVYWYQQSLDQGLQFLIQYYNGEERAKGNILERFSAQQFPDLHSELNLSSLELGDSALYFCASSVTGMNTEAFFGQGTRLTVV.

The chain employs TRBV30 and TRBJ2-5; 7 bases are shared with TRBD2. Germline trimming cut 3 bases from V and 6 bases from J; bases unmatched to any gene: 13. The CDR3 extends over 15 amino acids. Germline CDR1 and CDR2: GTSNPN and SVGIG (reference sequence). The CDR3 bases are TGTGCCTGGAGGGCAGTATTTGGGGGGGGAAAGACCCAGTACTTC. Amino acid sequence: CAWRAVFGGGKTQYF.

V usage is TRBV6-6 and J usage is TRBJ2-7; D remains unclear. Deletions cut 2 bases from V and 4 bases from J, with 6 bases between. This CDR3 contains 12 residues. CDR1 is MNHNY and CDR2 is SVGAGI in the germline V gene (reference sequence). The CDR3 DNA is TGTGCCAGCAGTTACGTCGGGTACGAGCAGTACTTC. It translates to CASSYVGYEQYF.

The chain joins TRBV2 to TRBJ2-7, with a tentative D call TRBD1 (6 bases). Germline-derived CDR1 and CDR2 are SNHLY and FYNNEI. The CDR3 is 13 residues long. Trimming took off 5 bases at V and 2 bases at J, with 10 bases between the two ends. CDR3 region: CASSSDRTYEQYF. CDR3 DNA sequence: TGTGCCAGCAGTAGCGACAGGACCTACGAGCAGTACTTC.

The CDR3: CASSLEVSPYGYTF. The DNA of the CDR3 is TGTGCCAGCAGCTTAGAAGTCAGTCCCTATGGCTACACCTTC. This sequence joins TRBV7-9 and TRBJ1-2; D is unresolved. The ends were cut back, 1 base at V and 4 bases at J, with 10 bases in the middle. Germline values: CDR1 SEHNR, CDR2 FQNEAQ (reference sequence). The length of the CDR3 is 14 residues.

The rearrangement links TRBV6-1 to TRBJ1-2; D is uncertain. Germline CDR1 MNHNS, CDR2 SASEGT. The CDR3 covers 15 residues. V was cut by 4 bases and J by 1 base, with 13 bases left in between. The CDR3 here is CASSAMHTVNYGYTF. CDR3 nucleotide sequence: TGTGCCAGCAGTGCCATGCATACGGTTAACTATGGCTACACCTTC.

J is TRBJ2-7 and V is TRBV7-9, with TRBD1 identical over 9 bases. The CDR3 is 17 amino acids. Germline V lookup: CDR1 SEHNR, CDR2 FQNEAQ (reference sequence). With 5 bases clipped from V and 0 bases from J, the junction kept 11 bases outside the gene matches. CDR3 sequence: CASSPQRGTGPSYEQYF. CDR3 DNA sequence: TGTGCCAGCAGCCCCCAAAGGGGGACAGGGCCCTCCTACGAGCAGTACTTC.

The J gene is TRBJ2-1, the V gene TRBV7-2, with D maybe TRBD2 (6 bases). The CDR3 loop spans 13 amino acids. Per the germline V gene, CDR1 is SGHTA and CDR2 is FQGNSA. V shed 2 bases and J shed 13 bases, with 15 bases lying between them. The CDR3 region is CASSLRYAEGQFF. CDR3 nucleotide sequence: TGTGCCAGCAGCTTACGGTACGCGGAGGGTCAGTTCTTC.

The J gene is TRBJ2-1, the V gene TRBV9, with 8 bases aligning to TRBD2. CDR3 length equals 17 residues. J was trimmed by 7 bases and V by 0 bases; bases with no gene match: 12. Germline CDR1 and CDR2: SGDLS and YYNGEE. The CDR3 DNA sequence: TGTGCCAGCAGCGTAGGCTGGCGGGGGGTCAAAAGGAATGAGCAGTTCTTC. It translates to CASSVGWRGVKRNEQFF.

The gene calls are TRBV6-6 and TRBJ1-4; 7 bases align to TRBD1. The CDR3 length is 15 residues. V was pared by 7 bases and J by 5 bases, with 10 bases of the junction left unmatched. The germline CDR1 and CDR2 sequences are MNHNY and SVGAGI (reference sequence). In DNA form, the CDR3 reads TGTGCCAGCAATTCCCGGGACAGCCGGAATGAAAAACTGTTTTTT. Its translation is CASNSRDSRNEKLFF.

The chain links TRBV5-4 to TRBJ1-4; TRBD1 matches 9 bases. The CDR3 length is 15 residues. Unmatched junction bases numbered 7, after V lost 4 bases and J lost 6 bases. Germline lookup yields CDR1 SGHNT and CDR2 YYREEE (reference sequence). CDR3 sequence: CASSPGTGWDEKLFF. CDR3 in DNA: TGTGCCAGCAGCCCCGGGACAGGGTGGGATGAAAAACTGTTTTTT.

The CDR3 sequence: CASRGLEPQHF. For the CDR3, the DNA is TGTGCCAGCAGGGGGCTTGAGCCCCAGCATTTT. This sequence joins TRBV6-1 and TRBJ1-5, with a weak D call TRBD1 (5 bases). V was clipped by 6 bases and J by 8 bases, with 8 bases between them. This CDR3 comprises 11 residues. Per germline, CDR1 MNHNS and CDR2 SASEGT.

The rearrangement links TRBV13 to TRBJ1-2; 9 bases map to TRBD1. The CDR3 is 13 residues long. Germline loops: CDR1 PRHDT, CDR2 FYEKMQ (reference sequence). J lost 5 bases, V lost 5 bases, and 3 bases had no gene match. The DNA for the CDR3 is TGTGCCAGCAGCCCCGGGACAGGGTATGGCTACACCTTC. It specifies CASSPGTGYGYTF.

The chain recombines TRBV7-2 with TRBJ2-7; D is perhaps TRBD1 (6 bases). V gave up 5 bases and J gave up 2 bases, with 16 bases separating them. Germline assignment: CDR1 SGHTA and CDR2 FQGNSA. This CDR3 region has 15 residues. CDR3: CASSISGDTPYEQYF. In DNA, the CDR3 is TGTGCCAGCAGCATAAGTGGGGACACCCCCTACGAGCAGTACTTC.

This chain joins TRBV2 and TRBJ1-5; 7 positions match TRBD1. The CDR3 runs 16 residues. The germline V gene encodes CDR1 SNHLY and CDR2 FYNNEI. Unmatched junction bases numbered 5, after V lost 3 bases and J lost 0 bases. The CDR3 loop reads CASSDRTGYSNQPQHF. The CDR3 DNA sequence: TGTGCCAGCAGTGATAGGACAGGTTATAGCAATCAGCCCCAGCATTTT.

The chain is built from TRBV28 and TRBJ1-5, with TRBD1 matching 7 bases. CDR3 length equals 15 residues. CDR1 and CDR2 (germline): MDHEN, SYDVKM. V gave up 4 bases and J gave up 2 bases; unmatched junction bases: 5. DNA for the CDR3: TGTGCCAGCAGTTCACCTACAGGGGGCAATCAGCCCCAGCATTTT. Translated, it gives CASSSPTGGNQPQHF.

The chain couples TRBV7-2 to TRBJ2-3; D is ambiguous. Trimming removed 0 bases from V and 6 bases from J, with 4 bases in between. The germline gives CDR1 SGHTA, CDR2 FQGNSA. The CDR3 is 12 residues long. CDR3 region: CASSLASDTQYF. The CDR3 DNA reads TGTGCCAGCAGCTTAGCTTCGGATACGCAGTATTTT.

For the CDR3, the DNA is TGTGCCAGCAGCTTAGGGTGGGCCTACTACGAGCAGTACTTC. Translation gives CASSLGWAYYEQYF. The chain joins TRBV7-2 to TRBJ2-7, with D unresolved. CDR3 length equals 14 residues. V was pared by 1 base and J by 3 bases, with 10 bases between. Germline CDR1 reads SGHTA; CDR2 reads FQGNSA.

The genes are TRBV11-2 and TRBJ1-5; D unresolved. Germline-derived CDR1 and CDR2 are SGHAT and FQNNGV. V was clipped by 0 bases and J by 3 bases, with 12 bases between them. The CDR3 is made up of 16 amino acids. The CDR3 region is CASSLEYGVPNQPQHF. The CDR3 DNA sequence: TGTGCCAGCAGCTTAGAGTACGGGGTTCCCAATCAGCCCCAGCATTTT.

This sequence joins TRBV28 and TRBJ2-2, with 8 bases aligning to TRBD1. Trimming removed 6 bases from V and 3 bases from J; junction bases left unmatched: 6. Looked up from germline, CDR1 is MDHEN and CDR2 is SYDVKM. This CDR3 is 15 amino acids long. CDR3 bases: TGTGCCAGCAGCCAGGGGGCTACAGACACCGGGGAGCTGTTTTTT. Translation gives CASSQGATDTGELFF.

The CDR3 sequence is CASSREGAGNTIYF. As DNA, the CDR3 is TGCGCCAGCAGCCGTGAAGGGGCTGGAAACACCATATATTTT. This chain joins TRBV4-3 and TRBJ1-3, with TRBD1 as a possible D gene (5 bases). Per the germline V gene, CDR1 is LGHNA and CDR2 is YSLEER. This CDR3 region has 14 residues. V lost 4 bases to trimming and J lost 2 bases, with 9 bases between them.

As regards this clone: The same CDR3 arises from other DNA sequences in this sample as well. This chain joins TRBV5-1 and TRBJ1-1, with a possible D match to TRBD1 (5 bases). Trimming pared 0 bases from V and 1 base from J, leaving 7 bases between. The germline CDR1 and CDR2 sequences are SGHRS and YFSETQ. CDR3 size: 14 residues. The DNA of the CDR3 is TGCGCCAGCAGCTTGGGACAGCCGAACACTGAAGCTTTCTTT. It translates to CASSLGQPNTEAFF.

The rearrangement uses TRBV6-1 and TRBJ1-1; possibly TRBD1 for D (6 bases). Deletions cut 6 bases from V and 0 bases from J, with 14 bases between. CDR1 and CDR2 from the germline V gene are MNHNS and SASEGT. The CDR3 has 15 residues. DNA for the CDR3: TGTGCCAGCAGAGCCGGGACATGGATGAACACTGAAGCTTTCTTT. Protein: CASRAGTWMNTEAFF.

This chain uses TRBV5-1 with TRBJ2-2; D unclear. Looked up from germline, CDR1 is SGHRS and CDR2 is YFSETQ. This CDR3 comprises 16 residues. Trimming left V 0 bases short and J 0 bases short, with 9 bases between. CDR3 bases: TGCGCCAGCAGCTTGGCCACAGCTTCGAACACCGGGGAGCTGTTTTTT. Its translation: CASSLATASNTGELFF.

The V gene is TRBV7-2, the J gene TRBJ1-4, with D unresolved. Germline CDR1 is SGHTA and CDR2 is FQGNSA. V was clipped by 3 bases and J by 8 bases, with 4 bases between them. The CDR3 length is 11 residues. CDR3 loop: CASSFSEKLFF. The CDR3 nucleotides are TGTGCCAGCAGCTTCTCCGAAAAACTGTTTTTT.

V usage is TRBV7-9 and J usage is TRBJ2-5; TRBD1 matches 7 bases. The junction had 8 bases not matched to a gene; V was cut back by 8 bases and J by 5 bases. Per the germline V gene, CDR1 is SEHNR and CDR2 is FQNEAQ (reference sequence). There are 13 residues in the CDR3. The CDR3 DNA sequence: TGTGCCAGCTGCAGAGGGGGCATTGAGACCCAGTACTTC. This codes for CASCRGGIETQYF.